This T cell receptor beta chain stems from a study of CD8 T cells in ankylosing spondylitis. This clonotype was seen a few times. TCRdb fed the 5' RACE reads into MiXCR, producing one record per CDR3 protein. Altogether around 9,100 distinct CDR3 sequences are present, roughly 6% being singletons, with the ten largest covering roughly 40%. The specimen sequenced was blood, either unsorted or a sorted T cell fraction (not recorded which). The TCR sequence derives from a female donor with ankylosing spondylitis or in good health (not recorded which).

The CDR3 sequence: CASSLRPGGGGYNEQFF. The CDR3 DNA reads TGTGCCAGCAGCCTCAGACCGGGGGGCGGGGGCTACAATGAGCAGTTCTTC. The chain joins TRBV9 to TRBJ2-1; D possibly corresponds to TRBD2 (7 bases). CDR3 length equals 17 residues. With 4 bases removed from V and 3 bases from J, the gap between germline ends came to 20 bases. Looked up from germline, CDR1 is SGDLS and CDR2 is YYNGEE.